These 30 T cell receptor beta chains were all obtained from the same sample, sequenced in a study of read filtering for tumor transcriptome and immune sequencing (dated by TCRdb to between 2020 and 2021). Reads for this sample came from an Illumina HiSeq 4000. Starting from 400 ng RNA, TCR libraries were constructed with the Immunoverse kit using molecular barcoded adaptors that cover the alpha/delta and beta/gamma chains. TCRdb redid the processing of the public reads, applying fastp at Q25 and MiXCR, and retained in-frame beta chains. Each CDR3 protein appears once, grouped with its most common genes and DNA. This sample is represented by around 48,000 distinct CDR3 sequences; roughly 18% of them were singletons. The ten largest account for 15% of the sample. The sequenced sample consisted of a population of CD138-negative cells sorted from bone marrow. The sample's cell subset or site label, decoded: bone marrow mononuclear cells depleted of CD138+ plasma/myeloma cells by negative magnetic selection. The receptors stem from a donor at least 40 years old with multiple myeloma.

The chain joins TRBV15 to TRBJ2-7; possible D gene TRBD1, 6 bases. Trimming pared 2 bases from V and 2 bases from J, leaving 19 bases between. The CDR3 loop spans 17 amino acids. Germline V lookup: CDR1 LNHNV, CDR2 YYDKDF (reference sequence). In DNA form, the CDR3 reads TGTGCCACCAGCAGACCCCTTGGGTGGGACAAAGCCTACGAGCAGTACTTC. Protein product: CATSRPLGWDKAYEQYF.

In its sample, this clonotype was seen many times. This sequence joins TRBV12-3 or TRBV12-4 and TRBJ1-2; TRBD1 is a possible D gene (5 bases). Trimming shortened V by 5 bases and J by 8 bases, and 15 bases separated the two germline ends. The CDR3 sequence is 13 residues long. This CDR3 is CASSLSGIRGYTF. The CDR3, as DNA: TGTGCCAGCAGTCTATCAGGGATTCGGGGCTACACCTTC.

This clonotype was counted ten times or more. This chain links TRBV9 with TRBJ2-5; possibly TRBD1 or TRBD2 for D (5 bases each). CDR3 length equals 14 residues. V was trimmed by 4 bases and J by 1 base, leaving 11 bases between them. CDR1 is SGDLS and CDR2 is YYNGEE in the germline V gene. The CDR3 sequence is CASSLSGGQETQYF. The DNA of the CDR3 is TGTGCCAGCAGCTTAAGTGGGGGCCAAGAGACCCAGTACTTC.

Details on this clonotype: This may stem from a read error, because a much larger clone lies one nucleotide away. V gene TRBV2 combines with J gene TRBJ2-3; no clear D gene. TRBJ1-5 matches the DNA end more closely, so the J call is doubtful. The CDR3 consists of 13 residues. Germline lookup yields CDR1 SNHLY and CDR2 FYNNEI. The CDR3 sequence: CASSKREGDTQHF. CDR3 sequence (DNA): TGTGCCAGCAGTAAACGGGAAGGTGATACGCAGCATTTT.

This clonotype was picked up many times. The chain recombines TRBV2 with TRBJ1-5; possible D gene TRBD1, 6 bases. This CDR3 has 14 amino acids. Deletions cut 5 bases from V and 1 base from J, with 9 bases between. The V gene's germline CDR1 is SNHLY and CDR2 FYNNEI. The CDR3 DNA follows: TGTGCCAGCAGTAACGGGGGCAGCAATCAGCCCCAGCATTTT. Translating it yields CASSNGGSNQPQHF.

This clonotype showed up many times. The V call is TRBV20-1, the J call TRBJ2-1; 8 bases are shared with TRBD1. Germline V gene lookup returns CDR1 DFQATT and CDR2 SNEGSKA (reference sequence). V trimming: 3 bases; J trimming: 2 bases; junction bases outside the gene matches: 12. The CDR3 is made up of 17 amino acids. The DNA for the CDR3 is TGCAGTGCTAGTGGTAGGTTAGAACAGGGGGCCTACAATGAGCAGTTCTTC. As protein: CSASGRLEQGAYNEQFF.

This clonotype was counted between two and nine times. V gene TRBV19 combines with J gene TRBJ1-5; D is uncertain. The CDR3 covers 15 residues. Per the germline V gene, CDR1 is LNHDA and CDR2 is SQIVND (reference sequence). Trimming took off 3 bases at V and 6 bases at J, with 15 bases between the two ends. CDR3 residues: CASSIEARIGQPQHF. The CDR3 bases are TGTGCCAGTAGTATTGAGGCGCGGATCGGTCAGCCCCAGCATTTT.

With respect to this clonotype: Since a much larger clone is just one base distant, this may be a read error. This sequence joins TRBV4-3 and TRBJ2-5; 8 bases line up with TRBD1. The germline gives CDR1 LGHNA, CDR2 YSLEER. This CDR3 has 16 residues. The CDR3 bases are TGCGCCAGCAGCCAAAGGACAGGGCGCGGGATGGAGACCCGGTACTTC. It is translated as CASSQRTGRGMETRYF.

This clonotype was detected only once. This likely reflects a read error, since a far larger clone is one base away. The chain carries TRBV7-2 and TRBJ1-6; 9 bases match TRBD1. The germline V gene has CDR1 SGHTA and CDR2 FQGNSA. CDR3 length: 12 residues. The CDR3 loop reads CASSFRQGGPFF. The CDR3 nucleotides read TGTGCCAGCAGCTTCCGACAGGGGGGGCCTTTCTTT.

This clonotype appeared once. Possible read error: a much larger clone is one base away. This rearrangement joins TRBV5-1 to TRBJ2-3, with 8 bases lining up with TRBD1. The CDR3 covers 15 residues. Germline V CDR1 and CDR2: SGHRS, YFSETQ. After removal of 4 bases from V and 11 bases from J, the junction contained 15 bases not matched to a gene. CDR3 bases: TGCGCCAGCAGCCCACAGGGGGTGGGTATGATCGAGCAGTATTTT. Protein: CASSPQGVGMIEQYF. Full variable domain (remainder filled in from reference TRBV5-1 and TRBJ2-3): KAGVTQTPRYLIKTRGQQVTLSCSPISGHRSVSWYQQTPGQGLQFLFEYFSETQRNKGNFPGRFSGRQFSNSRSEMNVSTLELGDSALYLCASSPQGVGMIEQYFGPGTRLTVL.

This clonotype has a count of ten or more. This sequence joins TRBV2 and TRBJ2-1; no reliable D call. This CDR3 region has 13 residues. From germline, CDR1 is SNHLY and CDR2 FYNNEI. With 4 bases removed from V and 5 bases from J, the gap between germline ends came to 9 bases. In DNA, the CDR3 is TGTGCCAGCAGTGCCGTTCTGGACAATGAGCAGTTCTTC. Protein sequence: CASSAVLDNEQFF.

On this clonotype: Given a much more abundant clone one base away, this may be a read error. The chain links TRBV7-2 to TRBJ1-1; the D is unclear. The CDR3 is made up of 13 amino acids. Germline CDR1 is SGHTA and CDR2 is FQGNSA. The CDR3 DNA follows: TGTGCCATCAGCTTTGGGCAAGGCACTGAAGCTTTCTTT. It is translated as CAISFGQGTEAFF.

This clonotype was seen many times. The chain employs TRBV7-9 and TRBJ2-7; 10 bases are shared with TRBD2. V lost 1 base, J lost 12 bases, and 9 bases stayed unmatched. Germline V lookup: CDR1 SEHNR, CDR2 FQNEAQ (reference sequence). This CDR3 region has 14 residues. CDR3 residues: CASSLDGLAGVGYF. Here the CDR3 DNA reads TGTGCCAGCAGCTTAGATGGTCTAGCGGGAGTAGGGTACTTC.

This clonotype was counted at least ten times. The rearrangement uses TRBV7-2 and TRBJ2-7, with TRBD2 matching over 10 bases. CDR1 is SGHTA and CDR2 is FQGNSA in the germline V gene. V was pared by 3 bases and J by 7 bases, with 6 bases of the junction left unmatched. This CDR3 is 14 amino acids long. This CDR3 is CASSFSSGSGEQYF. CDR3 nucleotides: TGTGCCAGCAGCTTTTCTAGCGGGAGTGGGGAGCAGTACTTC.

This clonotype has more than one count but fewer than ten. V usage is TRBV5-1 and J usage is TRBJ2-7; 7 bases agree with TRBD1. CDR3 length: 14 amino acids. Germline values: CDR1 SGHRS, CDR2 YFSETQ. Trimming removed 4 bases from V and 4 bases from J; junction bases left unmatched: 8. CDR3: CASSPRDRSYEQYF. CDR3 coding DNA: TGCGCCAGCAGCCCCCGGGACAGAAGTTACGAGCAGTACTTC.

This clonotype was observed many times. The V gene is TRBV20-1, the J gene TRBJ1-2, with no clear D. The germline gives CDR1 DFQATT, CDR2 SNEGSKA (reference sequence). CDR3 size: 11 residues. The CDR3 loop reads CSRRENYGYTF. The CDR3 coding sequence is TGCAGCAGAAGGGAAAACTATGGCTACACCTTC.

This clonotype came up a few times. The junction differs from germline at one of its ends, possibly a read error. The CDR3 sequence: CASSSQGRLGAYVLTF. CDR3 sequence (DNA): TGCGCCAGCAGCTCCCAGGGGCGTTTAGGGGCCTACGTCCTGACTTTC. The rearrangement uses TRBV4-1 and TRBJ2-6; TRBD1 might be the D (6 bases). Germline CDR1 MGHRA, CDR2 YSYEKL. The CDR3 is 16 amino acids.

This clonotype occurred many times. The V call is TRBV5-1, the J call TRBJ2-5; weak D call: TRBD1 (5 bases). Trimming removed 0 bases from V and 4 bases from J, with 10 bases in between. CDR3 length: 14 amino acids. The germline V gene encodes CDR1 SGHRS and CDR2 YFSETQ. CDR3 sequence (DNA): TGCGCCAGCAGCTTGGCCGGGCAGGGAGAGACCCAGTACTTC. Translated: CASSLAGQGETQYF.

The sample holds many counts of this clonotype. This sequence joins TRBV7-2 and TRBJ1-1; 7 positions agree with TRBD1. Germline V gene lookup returns CDR1 SGHTA and CDR2 FQGNSA. The V gene end was trimmed by 2 bases and the J gene end by 2 bases; junction bases not matched to a gene: 2. The CDR3 spans 14 residues. The DNA of the CDR3 is TGTGCCAGCAGCTTACGGACAGGCAACACTGAAGCTTTCTTT. Encoded protein: CASSLRTGNTEAFF.

This clonotype was found many times. This sequence joins TRBV13 and TRBJ1-1; TRBD1 might be the D (5 bases). Germline lookup yields CDR1 PRHDT and CDR2 FYEKMQ (reference sequence). CDR3 size: 14 residues. Trimming removed 2 bases from V and 4 bases from J, with 11 bases in between. The CDR3 spells CASSLIDRPTEAFF. The CDR3 DNA reads as TGTGCCAGCAGCTTAATAGACAGACCCACTGAAGCTTTCTTT.

This clonotype was found many times. The gene calls are TRBV5-1 and TRBJ2-1; 13 bases line up with TRBD2. V was pared by 0 bases and J by 0 bases, with 3 bases of the junction left unmatched. This CDR3 region has 18 residues. CDR1 is SGHRS and CDR2 is YFSETQ in the germline V gene. The CDR3 DNA follows: TGCGCCAGCAGCTTGGAACTAGCGGGAGGGGCCTCCTACAATGAGCAGTTCTTC. Translating gives CASSLELAGGASYNEQFF.

Comment on this clonotype: The germline gene is not matched at one end of the junction; a read error may be the cause. J is TRBJ2-3 and V is TRBV5-1; TRBD1 is a possible D gene (5 bases). The germline gives CDR1 SGHRS, CDR2 YFSETQ. CDR3 size: 14 residues. The CDR3 protein is CACSPGPSTDTQYF. The CDR3 DNA follows: TGCGCCTGCAGCCCAGGGCCTAGCACAGATACGCAGTATTTT.

This clonotype occurred many times. The rearrangement uses TRBV6-5 and TRBJ2-7, with unresolved D. This CDR3 is built from 13 residues. Trimming took off 8 bases at V and 0 bases at J, with 11 bases between the two ends. Germline V gene data show CDR1 as MNHEY and CDR2 as SVGAGI. DNA of the CDR3: TGTGCCAGCCGTCGTGGTAGCTCCTACGAGCAGTACTTC. It yields the protein CASRRGSSYEQYF.

In this sample, this clonotype turned up a few times. The chain is built from TRBV6-2 or TRBV6-3 and TRBJ1-2, with D unclear. Germline CDR1 reads MNHEY; CDR2 reads SVGEGT. The CDR3 covers 12 residues. V was clipped by 7 bases and J by 4 bases, with 10 bases between them. In DNA, the CDR3 is TGTGCCAGCACCGAGACCGGCTATGGCTACACCTTC. Translation gives CASTETGYGYTF.

In this sample, this clonotype turned up many times. The chain combines TRBV5-1 with TRBJ2-3; no firm D call. Per germline, CDR1 SGHRS and CDR2 YFSETQ. CDR3 size: 14 residues. Trimming stripped 1 base from V and 2 bases from J, with 8 bases between. The CDR3 DNA reads as TGCGCCAGCAGCTTGTCGCAGGTCACAGATACGCAGTATTTT. This sequence encodes CASSLSQVTDTQYF.

This clonotype appeared many times. The CDR3 DNA reads as TGTGCCTGGGAGTCGGGACAGGGAAACACTGAAGCTTTCTTT. Translating gives CAWESGQGNTEAFF. The chain joins TRBV30 to TRBJ1-1; TRBD1 aligns across 9 bases. Losses at the gene ends were 5 bases for V and 2 bases for J; bases not matched to a gene: 6. The V gene's germline CDR1 is GTSNPN and CDR2 SVGIG (reference sequence). The CDR3 is 14 residues long.

V gene TRBV28 combines with J gene TRBJ2-7; 13 bases are a match to TRBD2. Germline CDR1 MDHEN, CDR2 SYDVKM. This CDR3 comprises 14 residues. Trimming took 6 bases from V and 3 from J; bases not matched to a gene: 2. The CDR3 region has the DNA TGTGCCAGCAGGACTAGCGGGAGGAACTACGAGCAGTACTTC. Translation gives CASRTSGRNYEQYF.

This clonotype was observed at least ten times. The chain links TRBV14 to TRBJ1-6; D is unclear. This CDR3 has 11 residues. In germline, CDR1 is SGHDN, CDR2 FVKESK. V lost 4 bases and J lost 6, with 1 base in between. Here the CDR3 DNA reads TGTGCCAGCAGCCTTAATTCACCCCTCCACTTT. Translation: CASSLNSPLHF. The full variable domain, rest sourced from reference TRBV14 and TRBJ1-6, is EAGVTQFPSHSVIEKGQTVTLRCDPISGHDNLYWYRRVMGKEIKFLLHFVKESKQDESGMPNNRFLAERTGGTYSTLKVQPAELEDSGVYFCASSLNSPLHFGNGTRLTVT.

This clonotype has at least ten counts. CDR3 DNA sequence: TGCGCCAGCAGCCCCGTGGGGGGGAAGGAGACTGAAGCTTTCTTT. Residues: CASSPVGGKETEAFF. The V call is TRBV5-1, the J call TRBJ1-1; tentative D call: TRBD1 (5 bases). V lost 4 bases to trimming and J lost 5 bases, with 18 bases between them. CDR1 SGHRS and CDR2 YFSETQ come from the germline V gene. The CDR3 spans 15 residues.

This clonotype was detected many times. This chain uses TRBV30 with TRBJ2-1; TRBD2 matches at 13 bases. Trimming at V came to 4 bases and at J to 9 bases, leaving 12 bases not matched to a gene. Germline V CDR1 and CDR2: GTSNPN, SVGIG (reference sequence). The CDR3 runs to 16 residues. The CDR3 coding sequence is TGTGCCTGGATTCTTTCCGGGACTAGCGGGATCGGTGAGCAGTTCTTC. It encodes CAWILSGTSGIGEQFF.